This T cell receptor beta chain was identified during a study of monozygotic twins with inflammatory bowel disease. This CDR3 is built from 14 residues. CDR1 and CDR2 (germline): SGHTA, FQGTGA. Someone took a 2.5 ml blood sample from each of the donors. Findings and limits, study-wide: Twins classed as concordant or discordant showed no difference in repertoire similarity, possibly from limited power. IBD patients had lower TCRbeta diversity (inverse Simpson) than healthy co-twins.

TCRdb processed the 5' RACE reads again and assigns one entry to each CDR3 protein, with no DNA. The clone table shows approximately 400,000 distinct CDR3 sequences, with the ten largest holding approximately 2.8%. With regard to this clonotype: Its antigen is currently unknown.

The genes are TRBV7-3 and TRBJ2-1; the TCRdb call, TRBD1, lacks DNA for checking. The clonotype comes from a human donor with ulcerative colitis or Crohn's disease, or a healthy co-twin of an affected twin (not recorded which). Sample: blood. The CDR3 region is CASSPPGVGNEQFF.